This T cell receptor (beta chain) comes out of a study of T cells in Graves' hyperthyroidism and ophthalmopathy. Regions amplified from RNA transcripts were the TCR beta CDR3 regions. First-round RT-PCR with HTBI primers amplified the TCR CDR3 region. TCRdb processed the multiplex PCR reads anew with MiXCR; each CDR3 protein has one entry. The sample has around 500,000 distinct CDR3 sequences, about 15% seen once; the top ten hold around 13%. This clonotype was picked up many times. The patients, who ranged from 18 to 65 in age, presented with newly diagnosed hyperthyroidism lasting under 2 months. Lactation, pregnancy, other autoimmune disease or uncontrolled infection excluded patients. Sequences were obtained from blood. The sequence was obtained from a woman in her thirties or forties with Graves' hyperthyroidism.

CDR3 nucleotide sequence: TGTGCCAGCAGTGAAGGGACCACCTATAGCAATCAGCCCCAGCATTTT. Translation gives CASSEGTTYSNQPQHF. This chain joins TRBV6-1 and TRBJ1-5; D uncertain. Deletions cut 1 base from V and 0 bases from J, with 10 bases between. Per germline, CDR1 MNHNS and CDR2 SASEGT. The CDR3 runs to 16 residues.